These 10 T cell receptor beta chains were sequenced from one sample in a study of T cell changes during pregnancy in multiple sclerosis. The table came from immunoSEQ multiplex PCR; TCRdb's copy has only in-frame clones and leaves some out. The table shows approximately 63,000 clones, with 75% to 95% occurring only once. The sequences come from peripheral blood, collected after pregnancy. These receptors originate from a female donor in good health, enrolled as a control in a pregnancy study.

The rearrangement links TRBV2 to TRBJ1-2; perhaps TRBD1 as D (5 bases). CDR1 and CDR2 from the germline V gene are SNHLY and FYNNEI. This CDR3 spans 14 amino acids. V was cut by 8 bases and J by 0 bases, with 13 bases left in between. CDR3 sequence: CASPNPGPNYGYTF. In DNA, the CDR3 is TGTGCCAGCCCGAATCCAGGGCCTAACTATGGCTACACCTTC.

V is TRBV5-1 and J is TRBJ1-5; 7 nucleotides align to TRBD1. Looked up from germline, CDR1 is SGHRS and CDR2 is YFSETQ. The V segment lost 5 bases and the J segment 1 base; nucleotides outside the gene matches: 6. This CDR3 has 15 amino acids. CDR3 amino acids: CASRTTGESNQPQHF. In nucleotides, the CDR3 is TGCGCCAGCAGGACTACAGGGGAGAGCAATCAGCCCCAGCATTTT.

The V gene is TRBV11-2, the J gene TRBJ1-2; tentatively, D is TRBD1 (6 bases). The ends were cut back, 4 bases at V and 4 bases at J, with 16 bases in the middle. The CDR3 runs to 15 residues. Germline V CDR1 and CDR2: SGHAT, FQNNGV. CDR3 sequence: CASSSNFGTTYGYTF. As DNA, the CDR3 is TGTGCCAGCAGCTCCAACTTCGGGACAACCTATGGCTACACCTTC.

This clone was seen just once. V gene TRBV2 combines with J gene TRBJ1-1; 10 nucleotides align to TRBD1. The CDR3 length is 18 residues. Trimming at V came to 3 bases and at J to 1 base, leaving 11 bases not matched to a gene. Germline assignment: CDR1 SNHLY and CDR2 FYNNEI. The CDR3 reads CASSDYPGQGTWNTEAFF. CDR3 sequence (DNA): TGTGCCAGCAGTGATTACCCGGGACAGGGGACCTGGAACACTGAAGCTTTCTTT.

This clone was seen a single time. V usage is TRBV4-3 and J usage is TRBJ2-3; 9 bases map to TRBD1. Germline lookup yields CDR1 LGHNA and CDR2 YSLEER. The CDR3 contains 16 residues. J was trimmed by 5 bases and V by 3 bases; bases with no gene match: 9. The CDR3 bases are TGCGCCAGCAGCCAGTCACAGGGGGCATTTGGAGATACGCAGTATTTT. Amino acids: CASSQSQGAFGDTQYF.

The rearrangement uses TRBV30 and TRBJ2-7; no clear D gene. V lost 5 bases, J lost 2 bases, and 13 bases lay in between. The CDR3 extends over 13 amino acids. Looked up from germline, CDR1 is GTSNPN and CDR2 is SVGIG (reference sequence). As DNA, the CDR3 is TGTGCCTGGGTCCCCCTTGAGACCTACGAGCAGTACTTC. Protein sequence: CAWVPLETYEQYF.

The chain couples TRBV11-3 to TRBJ1-1; TRBD1 is a possible D gene (5 bases). The V gene's germline CDR1 is SGHNT and CDR2 YENEEA. V lost 2 bases and J 10 bases, leaving 11 bases between the germline ends. CDR3 length equals 12 residues. The DNA for the CDR3 is TGTGCCAGCAGCTTACAGGGAACGGTAGCTTTCTTT. Its protein is CASSLQGTVAFF.

The V call is TRBV2, the J call TRBJ1-3, with D unresolved. The CDR3 has 15 residues. Germline lookup yields CDR1 SNHLY and CDR2 FYNNEI. V lost 0 bases and J 0 bases, leaving 6 bases between the germline ends. This CDR3 is CASSEAPGSGNTIYF. In DNA, the CDR3 is TGTGCCAGCAGTGAAGCGCCAGGCTCTGGAAACACCATATATTTT.

The chain links TRBV27 to TRBJ1-6; D unclear. Trimming pared 2 bases from V and 9 bases from J, leaving 14 bases between. Germline V CDR1 and CDR2: MNHEY, SMNVEV (reference sequence). The CDR3 is 15 residues long. CDR3 coding DNA: TGTGCCAGCAGTTTAGAGATCCCAGGAGGTTCACCCCTCCACTTT. It specifies CASSLEIPGGSPLHF.

The chain couples TRBV29-1 to TRBJ1-1; the match to TRBD1 covers 8 bases. Germline V gives CDR1 SQVTM, CDR2 ANQGSEA. The V and J ends lost 6 bases and 3 bases, in that order; junction bases with no gene match: 6. The CDR3 loop spans 13 amino acids. DNA of the CDR3: TGCAGCGTCAGACAGGGGACGGACACTGAAGCTTTCTTT. The encoded protein is CSVRQGTDTEAFF.